This is a list of T cell receptor beta chains from one sample in a study of shared clonotypes between healthy human individuals. Sequenced by immunoSEQ multiplex PCR; TCRdb stores in-frame clones only, minus some. The sample contains about 2.2 million clones, about 93% of which appear only once. The specimen sequenced was naive CD8+ T cells from PBMCs. These TCRs come from a man between 18 and 29 years old in good health. Some clones in this sample may be carry-over from other donors' samples. CDR3s include the opening cysteine and the closing phenylalanine or tryptophan. Fields, in order: D gene, clone size, V gene, J gene, CDR3 protein. A D gene is named only where the DNA matches it firmly. A clone size is listed for some rows: how often the clone was seen (once, few, many), or a class if it is expanded.

d_call: TRBD1; clone_size: once; v_call: TRBV14; j_call: TRBJ1-1; cdr3_aa: CASSQVGGSEAFF
d_call: .; clone_size: once; v_call: TRBV5-1; j_call: TRBJ2-1; cdr3_aa: CASSGGAGYNEQFF
d_call: .; clone_size: .; v_call: TRBV21-1; j_call: TRBJ2-5; cdr3_aa: CASSAWDRRGETQYF
d_call: TRBD2; clone_size: .; v_call: TRBV5-1; j_call: TRBJ2-7; cdr3_aa: CASSLAGAARTSGVYEQYF
d_call: TRBD1; clone_size: once; v_call: TRBV5-6; j_call: TRBJ2-7; cdr3_aa: CASSGRDSTYEQYF
d_call: TRBD2; clone_size: .; v_call: TRBV5-1; j_call: TRBJ2-3; cdr3_aa: CASSLWPSGSTDTQYF
d_call: .; clone_size: .; v_call: TRBV6-1; j_call: TRBJ1-1; cdr3_aa: CASSVGRPNTEAFF
d_call: .; clone_size: .; v_call: TRBV27; j_call: TRBJ2-3; cdr3_aa: CASSSLSTDTQYF
d_call: TRBD2; clone_size: .; v_call: TRBV19; j_call: TRBJ2-7; cdr3_aa: CASSIGQGLAYEQYF
d_call: .; clone_size: .; v_call: TRBV7-2; j_call: TRBJ2-1; cdr3_aa: CASSLERALLREQFF
d_call: .; clone_size: .; v_call: TRBV11-2; j_call: TRBJ1-2; cdr3_aa: CASSLGGRGYGYTF
d_call: .; clone_size: .; v_call: TRBV6-6; j_call: TRBJ1-2; cdr3_aa: CASSSSGYTF
d_call: .; clone_size: .; v_call: TRBV2; j_call: TRBJ2-5; cdr3_aa: CASMIDSETQYF
d_call: TRBD1; clone_size: .; v_call: TRBV28; j_call: TRBJ2-7; cdr3_aa: CASSWRGTGGSYEQYF
d_call: TRBD2; clone_size: .; v_call: TRBV18; j_call: TRBJ2-1; cdr3_aa: CASSGASGGYNEQFF
d_call: .; clone_size: .; v_call: TRBV27; j_call: TRBJ2-3; cdr3_aa: CASGGPLALSTDTQYF
d_call: .; clone_size: .; v_call: TRBV9; j_call: TRBJ2-7; cdr3_aa: CASSVAPVMTYEQYF
d_call: .; clone_size: .; v_call: TRBV10-1; j_call: TRBJ2-1; cdr3_aa: CASSESLRGHEQFF
d_call: .; clone_size: .; v_call: TRBV5-1; j_call: TRBJ2-7; cdr3_aa: CASSLVHYEQYF
d_call: .; clone_size: .; v_call: TRBV5-8; j_call: TRBJ2-2; cdr3_aa: CASTWTGELFF
d_call: TRBD1; clone_size: .; v_call: TRBV7-2; j_call: TRBJ2-7; cdr3_aa: CASSQTGPYEQYF
d_call: TRBD2; clone_size: .; v_call: TRBV27; j_call: TRBJ2-7; cdr3_aa: CASSMGLAGVYEQYF
d_call: .; clone_size: .; v_call: TRBV27; j_call: TRBJ1-5; cdr3_aa: CASSLTANQGYSNQPQHF